Each of the 23 T cell receptor beta chains below was sequenced from the same sample in a study of cytomegalovirus exposure and HLA in healthy donors. Here immunoSEQ multiplex PCR was the method, and the copy in TCRdb shows in-frame clones only, minus some. The sample lists about 190,000 clones, around 88% occurring once. The specimen sequenced was PBMCs. Source of these receptors: a woman between 18 and 30 years old in good health and CMV-seronegative.

The chain links TRBV9 to TRBJ2-1; 7 bases line up with TRBD2. V was pared by 2 bases and J by 9 bases, with 11 bases of the junction left unmatched. Germline assignment: CDR1 SGDLS and CDR2 YYNGEE. CDR3 size: 15 residues. This chain's CDR3 is CASSVAWEGKGEQFF. In DNA form, the CDR3 reads TGTGCCAGCAGCGTGGCGTGGGAGGGAAAGGGTGAGCAGTTCTTC.

There are a few counts of this clone. The rearrangement uses TRBV29-1 and TRBJ1-2; 8 nucleotides line up with TRBD1. The junction had 5 bases not matched to a gene; V was cut back by 4 bases and J by 7 bases. Germline V lookup: CDR1 SQVTM, CDR2 ANQGSEA. The CDR3 is made up of 12 amino acids. The CDR3 reads CSVVRTGFGYTF. The CDR3 bases are TGCAGCGTTGTCCGGACAGGGTTTGGCTACACCTTC.

The chain is built from TRBV19 and TRBJ2-7; the match to TRBD2 covers 13 bases. The germline gives CDR1 LNHDA, CDR2 SQIVND (reference sequence). The CDR3 contains 17 residues. The trim removed 7 bases at V and 3 bases at J, leaving 12 bases unmatched. The CDR3 loop reads CASTHGRGLAGSYEQYF. CDR3 coding DNA: TGTGCCAGTACCCATGGCCGGGGACTAGCGGGGAGCTACGAGCAGTACTTC.

The chain couples TRBV7-6 to TRBJ1-1; D is undetermined. The CDR3 covers 12 residues. Germline V lookup: CDR1 SGHVS, CDR2 FNYEAQ. Trimming cost V 6 bases and J 2 bases, with 7 bases left between them. For the CDR3, the DNA is TGTGCCAGCAGTTTCGTCAACACTGAAGCTTTCTTT. Encoded protein: CASSFVNTEAFF.

J is TRBJ2-7 and V is TRBV7-8, with a weak D call TRBD1 (5 bases). Between the trimmed V and J ends, which lost 0 bases and 9 bases, there was a span of 9 bases. The CDR3 runs 12 residues. The germline CDR1 and CDR2 sequences are SGHVS and FQNEAQ. The CDR3 coding sequence is TGTGCCAGCAGCTTAGCGAATACAGGGCAGTACTTC. Encoded protein: CASSLANTGQYF. The variable domain in full, completed from reference TRBV7-8 and TRBJ2-7, reads GAGVSQSPRYKVAKRGQDVALRCDPISGHVSLFWYQQALGQGPEFLTYFQNEAQLDKSGLPSDRFFAERPEGSVSTLKIQRTQQEDSAVYLCASSLANTGQYFGPGTRLTVT.

V gene TRBV7-9 combines with J gene TRBJ1-2; D ambiguous. V dropped 3 bases and J dropped 4 bases, with 15 bases sitting between them. Per the germline V gene, CDR1 is SEHNR and CDR2 is FQNEAQ (reference sequence). The CDR3 spans 15 residues. The CDR3 nucleotides read TGTGCCAGCAGCTTGCTAGGAACGTTAAGCTATGGCTACACCTTC. Translation gives CASSLLGTLSYGYTF. Complete variable domain (other parts from reference TRBV7-9 and TRBJ1-2): DTGVSQNPRHKITKRGQNVTFRCDPISEHNRLYWYRQTLGQGPEFLTYFQNEAQLEKSRLLSDRFSAERPKGSFSTLEIQRTEQGDSAMYLCASSLLGTLSYGYTFGSGTRLTVV.

The chain carries TRBV9 and TRBJ2-7; no definite D call. Germline loops: CDR1 SGDLS, CDR2 YYNGEE. The CDR3 length is 15 residues. Trimming pared 0 bases from V and 0 bases from J, leaving 10 bases between. The CDR3 sequence is CASSVADSSSYEQYF. CDR3 nucleotide sequence: TGTGCCAGCAGCGTAGCGGATTCTAGCTCCTACGAGCAGTACTTC.

The chain has TRBV5-1 and TRBJ1-1; 7 nucleotides agree with TRBD1. CDR3 length: 17 amino acids. V shed 1 base, J shed 0 bases, and the junction held 9 bases outside the gene matches. Germline V lookup: CDR1 SGHRS, CDR2 YFSETQ. The CDR3 coding sequence is TGCGCCAGCAGCTTGACCAGGGGGTTCGCCATGAACACTGAAGCTTTCTTT. It specifies CASSLTRGFAMNTEAFF.

This clone was observed a single time. V and J are TRBV7-3 and TRBJ2-7, with 7 bases identical to TRBD2. This CDR3 has 14 residues. Germline assignment: CDR1 SGHTA and CDR2 FQGTGA. Unmatched junction bases numbered 8, after V lost 4 bases and J lost 5 bases. The CDR3 here is CASSSSGTTDEQYF. CDR3 in DNA: TGTGCCAGCAGCTCGTCCGGGACTACAGACGAGCAGTACTTC.

The rearrangement uses TRBV2 and TRBJ2-7, with 10 nucleotides matching TRBD2. The CDR3 length is 15 residues. CDR1 and CDR2 from the germline V gene are SNHLY and FYNNEI. Trimming removed 6 bases from V and 3 bases from J; junction bases left unmatched: 8. Here the CDR3 DNA reads TGTGCCAGCAGGCCAGAACTAGCGGGGTACTACGAGCAGTACTTC. Translated: CASRPELAGYYEQYF.

This clone appeared a single time. The V gene is TRBV14, the J gene TRBJ2-7; 8 bases fit TRBD2. Germline V gives CDR1 SGHDN, CDR2 FVKESK. V was pared by 3 bases and J by 4 bases, with 5 bases of the junction left unmatched. CDR3 size: 14 residues. The CDR3 nucleotides read TGTGCCAGCAGCCACCCGGGGGGGGGTTACGAGCAGTACTTC. Translated: CASSHPGGGYEQYF. Using reference TRBV14 and TRBJ2-7 for the parts outside the CDR3, the full variable domain is EAGVTQFPSHSVIEKGQTVTLRCDPISGHDNLYWYRRVMGKEIKFLLHFVKESKQDESGMPNNRFLAERTGGTYSTLKVQPAELEDSGVYFCASSHPGGGYEQYFGPGTRLTVT.

The chain has TRBV9 and TRBJ2-1; 8 bases are shared with TRBD2. The CDR3 is 15 amino acids. Trimming took 0 bases from V and 6 from J; bases not matched to a gene: 5. Germline V gene sequence: CDR1 SGDLS, CDR2 YYNGEE. Here the CDR3 reads CASSVGVGRGNEQFF. The CDR3 DNA sequence: TGTGCCAGCAGCGTAGGGGTCGGGAGGGGCAATGAGCAGTTCTTC.

The V gene is TRBV9, the J gene TRBJ2-3; 9 bases are shared with TRBD2. V gave up 1 base and J gave up 0 bases; unmatched junction bases: 3. CDR3 size: 16 residues. From germline, CDR1 is SGDLS and CDR2 YYNGEE. DNA for the CDR3: TGTGCCAGCAGCGTATCTAGCGGGGCTAGCACAGATACGCAGTATTTT. This encodes CASSVSSGASTDTQYF.

The rearrangement uses TRBV7-2 and TRBJ1-1; 7 nucleotides agree with TRBD1. The V gene's germline CDR1 is SGHTA and CDR2 FQGNSA. The CDR3 has 15 residues. V gave up 0 bases and J gave up 4 bases; unmatched junction bases: 5. CDR3 nucleotide sequence: TGTGCCAGCAGCTTAGCGACAGGGAGTGGCACTGAAGCTTTCTTT. This codes for CASSLATGSGTEAFF.

The rearrangement joins TRBV10-3 to TRBJ2-2; 7 bases match TRBD1. J lost 1 base, V lost 4 bases, and 3 bases had no gene match. The CDR3 is 15 residues long. Germline V CDR1 and CDR2: ENHRY, SYGVKD. The CDR3: CAISVQGENTGELFF. The CDR3 DNA is TGTGCCATCAGTGTTCAGGGGGAGAACACCGGGGAGCTGTTTTTT.

The chain joins TRBV7-8 to TRBJ1-4, with a tentative D call TRBD1 (5 bases). Per the germline V gene, CDR1 is SGHVS and CDR2 is FQNEAQ. The length of the CDR3 is 15 residues. Trimming shortened V by 0 bases and J by 5 bases, and 10 bases separated the two germline ends. The CDR3 DNA reads as TGTGCCAGCAGCTTAGCGCAGGGCCCAAATGAAAAACTGTTTTTT. It is translated as CASSLAQGPNEKLFF. The full variable domain, rest sourced from reference TRBV7-8 and TRBJ1-4, is GAGVSQSPRYKVAKRGQDVALRCDPISGHVSLFWYQQALGQGPEFLTYFQNEAQLDKSGLPSDRFFAERPEGSVSTLKIQRTQQEDSAVYLCASSLAQGPNEKLFFGSGTQLSVL.

This clone has more than one count but fewer than ten. V is TRBV5-1 and J is TRBJ1-6; TRBD1 agrees at 7 bases. V gave up 5 bases and J gave up 5 bases; unmatched junction bases: 7. This CDR3 spans 15 amino acids. Germline CDR1 and CDR2: SGHRS and YFSETQ. CDR3 sequence reads: CASSPTTGHNSPLHF. For the CDR3, the DNA is TGCGCCAGCAGTCCGACGACAGGGCATAATTCACCCCTCCACTTT.

The rearrangement uses TRBV12-5 and TRBJ2-4; D might be TRBD2 (6 bases). Trimming removed 0 bases from V and 4 bases from J, with 13 bases in between. CDR3 length: 16 residues. In germline, CDR1 is LGHNT, CDR2 FRNRAP. The CDR3: CASGLVLAEVKNIQYF. As DNA, the CDR3 is TGTGCTAGTGGTTTGGTTTTAGCGGAGGTAAAAAACATTCAGTACTTC.

This sequence joins TRBV5-1 and TRBJ1-5, with 10 bases matching TRBD1. Looked up from germline, CDR1 is SGHRS and CDR2 is YFSETQ. This CDR3 spans 15 amino acids. V gave up 0 bases and J gave up 4 bases; unmatched junction bases: 1. Written as DNA, the CDR3 is TGCGCCAGCAGCTTGGGGACAGGGGGGAATCAGCCCCAGCATTTT. Its protein product is CASSLGTGGNQPQHF.

The gene calls are TRBV28 and TRBJ1-1; D not resolved. The CDR3 extends over 12 amino acids. Per germline, CDR1 MDHEN and CDR2 SYDVKM. V was shortened by 10 bases and J by 9 bases, with 18 bases between the two germline ends. Written as DNA, the CDR3 is TGTGCCACCACTAGCCCTCAGACCCAAGCTTTCTTT. It encodes CATTSPQTQAFF.

The genes are TRBV5-1 and TRBJ1-5; tentative D call: TRBD1 (6 bases). Germline assignment: CDR1 SGHRS and CDR2 YFSETQ. CDR3 length: 16 amino acids. The germline V and J ends were trimmed by 7 bases and 4 bases, with 21 bases remaining between them. CDR3 coding DNA: TGCGCCAGCTCCCTCGGGCCGGGGGGGCCAAATCAGCCCCAGCATTTT. Translating it yields CASSLGPGGPNQPQHF. Supplemented by reference TRBV5-1 and TRBJ1-5, the full variable domain reads KAGVTQTPRYLIKTRGQQVTLSCSPISGHRSVSWYQQTPGQGLQFLFEYFSETQRNKGNFPGRFSGRQFSNSRSEMNVSTLELGDSALYLCASSLGPGGPNQPQHFGDGTRLSIL.

The chain recombines TRBV11-2 with TRBJ2-7; possibly TRBD1 for D (6 bases). V lost 5 bases to trimming and J lost 4 bases, with 15 bases between them. The V gene's germline CDR1 is SGHAT and CDR2 FQNNGV. This CDR3 is built from 14 residues. CDR3 DNA: TGTGCCAGCAGCCCAAGACTACAGGGTTACGAGCAGTACTTC. This gives the protein CASSPRLQGYEQYF.

This clone is medium-sized within its sample. The CDR3 sequence is CASSQKQGSHADTQYF. CDR3 coding DNA: TGTGCCAGCAGCCAAAAACAGGGAAGCCACGCAGATACGCAGTATTTT. This chain uses TRBV4-2 with TRBJ2-3; D perhaps matches TRBD1 (6 bases). V was cut by 2 bases and J by 4 bases, with 16 bases left in between. CDR1 is LGHNA, CDR2 YNFKEQ, per germline. The length of the CDR3 is 16 residues.